The present TCR beta chain was sequenced within a study of blood T cells in healthy people across ages (dated by TCRdb to about 2015). At the level of the whole study: In model experiments, template switching captured roughly one uniquely barcoded TCR beta cDNA molecule for every two T cells. The study measured age-related changes in TCR beta repertoire diversity using deep sequencing normalized with unique cDNA molecular identifiers. Two additional independent replicas of 1 million unique cDNA reads from the same blood draw were analyzed for two donors (one aged 18 to 29 and one aged 80 or older). To avoid experimental bias, donors of different ages were distributed randomly across sequencing lanes. The donors were divided into four age groups: young (average approximately 17 years), middle-aged (about 40), aged (about 61) and long-lived (roughly 82).

Systemically healthy Caucasian individuals from Russia, 39 in total and aged about 6 to 100 years, were included as donors. Approximately 9.7 milliliters of peripheral blood were drawn from each donor into EDTA-treated Vacutainer tubes. PBMCs were isolated by Ficoll-Paque density-gradient centrifugation, with at least 7 million obtained per sample. Trizol reagent was used to extract total RNA from the PBMCs, yielding at least 5 micrograms per sample. Naive CD45RAhigh/CD27high T cell percentages were measured by flow cytometry on a PBMC aliquot from every donor. General conclusions and limits of the study: Estimates of total diversity based on one million sequenced T cells were regarded as lower bounds and as underestimates. As age increased, observed TCR beta diversity per million T cells dropped in a roughly linear way, and a significant reduction was already evident by age about 36. Because profiling used bulk unsorted PBMCs, naive and antigen-experienced compartments could not be compared conclusively. Because the CMV infection status of the donors was unknown, age-related changes in expanded clonotypes may potentially have been confounded. The percentage of naive T cells measured by flow cytometry correlated strongly with observed TCR beta diversity. Compared with the aged group, the long-lived group had more naive CD4+ T cells, fewer expanded clones and increased TCR diversity, a pattern suggesting age selection.

Library construction relied on 5' RACE. The sequencer listed for this sample is Illumina HiSeq 2500. A second roughly 6 to 12 cycle PCR used a sample-barcoded 5' primer and a J-beta primer mix. Each TCR beta cDNA molecule received a unique molecular identifier from a template-switch 5' adaptor carrying 12 random nucleotides. Each sample yielded at least 2.5 million CDR3-containing paired-end reads. First-strand cDNA synthesis was performed from all RNA using the Mint cDNA synthesis kit, with priming by a TRBC-specific oligonucleotide. Following uracil-DNA glycosylase treatment, all cDNA underwent a first 18-cycle PCR with the universal primers M1SS and BC2_uni_R. The paper's processing steps were these. Normalization of each sample was performed by random selection of 1 million high-quality reads, each carrying a distinct molecular identifier. Instead of being binned into consensus sequences, reads that shared molecular identifiers were thrown out. MiTCR, set to a Q25 quality threshold and the strictest error-elimination algorithm, was used for CDR3 identification, clonotype clustering and error correction. A nonparametric unseen species model with Euler transformation was used to estimate a lower bound on total TCR beta diversity. TCRdb reworked the public reads: Q25 trimming with fastp, MiXCR clone assembly, productive beta chains retained. Each CDR3 protein gets just one entry, which takes the most common genes and DNA from the rows behind it. Clone size and V and J calls follow TCRdb, not the original study. Counted in this sample were around 870,000 distinct CDR3 sequences; 29% of them appeared once. Roughly 17% of the sample lies in the top ten.

This clonotype has ten or more counts. What this receptor recognizes is not known. Qualities for individual bases were not recorded, and no much larger clone is one base off. Taken from cysteine to phenylalanine, the CDR3 has 16 residues. Of the read, only the CDR3 DNA is kept; its 48 bases are in frame from base 1. From V the trimming removes 4 bases and from J it removes 2 bases, while the gene matches leave 9 bases of the junction unaccounted for. Taken from the germline V gene, the CDR1 and CDR2 loops are SGHTA and FQGNSA. The source of this sequence is a woman aged 80 or over in good health. The sample comprised blood. The V gene is TRBV7-2 and the J gene is TRBJ2-7; 9 middle bases align to TRBD1. The bases are TGTGCCAGCAGCTCACGTACAGGGGGCGTCCCCTACGAGCAGTACTTC. Its protein product is CASSSRTGGVPYEQYF. The full variable domain, completed from the reference TRBV7-2 and TRBJ2-7 proteins outside the CDR3, reads GAGVSQSPSNKVTEKGKDVELRCDPISGHTALYWYRQSLGQGLEFLIYFQGNSAPDKSGLPSDRFSAERTGGSVSTLTIQRTQQEDSAVYLCASSSRTGGVPYEQYFGPGTRLTVT.